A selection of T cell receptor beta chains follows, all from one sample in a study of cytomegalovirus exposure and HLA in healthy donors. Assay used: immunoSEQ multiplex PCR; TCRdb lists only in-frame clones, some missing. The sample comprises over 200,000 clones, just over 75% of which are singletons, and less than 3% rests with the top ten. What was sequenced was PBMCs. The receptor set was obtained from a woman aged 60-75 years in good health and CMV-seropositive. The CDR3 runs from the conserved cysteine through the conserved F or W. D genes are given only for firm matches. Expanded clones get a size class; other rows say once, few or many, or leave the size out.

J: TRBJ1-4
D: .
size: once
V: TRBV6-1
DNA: TGTGCCAGCAGTGAAGCGGTGGAGGGTTGGGAAAAACTGTTTTTT
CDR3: CASSEAVEGWEKLFF

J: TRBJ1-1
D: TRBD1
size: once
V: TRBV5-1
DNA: TGCGCCAGCAGCCCCGGACAGGGAGCAGGCACTGAAGCTTTCTTT
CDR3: CASSPGQGAGTEAFF

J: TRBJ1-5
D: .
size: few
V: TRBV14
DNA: TGTGCCAGCAGCCAGGGCGGGCATCAGCCCCAGCATTTT
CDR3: CASSQGGHQPQHF

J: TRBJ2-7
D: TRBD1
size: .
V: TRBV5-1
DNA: TGCGCCAGCAGCTTATGGAAGGGACAGGGTTATGACGAGCAGTACTTC
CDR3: CASSLWKGQGYDEQYF

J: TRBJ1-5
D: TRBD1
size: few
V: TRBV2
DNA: TGTGCCAGCAGTGATCAGGGGGCCGATCAGCCCCAGCATTTT
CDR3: CASSDQGADQPQHF

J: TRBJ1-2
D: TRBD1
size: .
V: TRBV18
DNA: TGTGCCAGCTCACGCGGGACAGGGGCCTTAGCTAACTATGGCTACACCTTC
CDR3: CASSRGTGALANYGYTF

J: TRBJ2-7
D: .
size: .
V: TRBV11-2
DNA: TGTGCCAGCAGCCAAATCGCGGGCTTCGAGCAGTACTTC
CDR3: CASSQIAGFEQYF

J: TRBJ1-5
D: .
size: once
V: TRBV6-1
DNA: TGTGCCAGCAGTGAACTGATCTCGGATCAGCCCCAGCATTTT
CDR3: CASSELISDQPQHF

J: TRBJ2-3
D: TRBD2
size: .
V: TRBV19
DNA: TGTGCCAGTCTCCACCAAGCGGGGGGCACAGATACGCAGTATTTT
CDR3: CASLHQAGGTDTQYF

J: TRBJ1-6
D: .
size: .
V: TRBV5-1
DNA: TGCGCCAGCAGCACGACAGGTAGCTCCTATAATTCACCCCTCCACTTT
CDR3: CASSTTGSSYNSPLHF

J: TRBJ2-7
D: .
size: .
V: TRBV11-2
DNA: TGTGCCAACAGCTTCCTAGGGCAGGGCGATGAGCAGTACTTC
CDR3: CANSFLGQGDEQYF

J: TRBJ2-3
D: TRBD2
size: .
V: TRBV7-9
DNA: TGTGCCAGCAGCACGCGAGGACTAGCGGGAGCCTTGGGCGCAGATACGCAGTATTTT
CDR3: CASSTRGLAGALGADTQYF

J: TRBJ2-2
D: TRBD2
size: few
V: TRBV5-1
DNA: TGCGCCAGCAGCTTGGGACTAGCGGGGGGGCCCACCGGGGAGCTGTTTTTT
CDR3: CASSLGLAGGPTGELFF

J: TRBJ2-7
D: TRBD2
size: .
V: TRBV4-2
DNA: TGTGCCAGCAGCCAAGGTCTAGCGGGGTCCTACGAGCAGTACTTC
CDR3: CASSQGLAGSYEQYF

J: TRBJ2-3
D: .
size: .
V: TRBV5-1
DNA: TGCGCCAGCAGCTTGGGACAGACAAGCACAGATACGCAGTATTTT
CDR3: CASSLGQTSTDTQYF

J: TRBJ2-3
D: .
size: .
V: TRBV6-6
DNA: TGTGCCAGCGGTGGGGCAGGCCCTGGGACGCAGTATTTT
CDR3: CASGGAGPGTQYF

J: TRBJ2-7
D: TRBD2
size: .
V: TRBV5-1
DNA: TGCGCCAGCAGCCCACGGGGGGGCTTTTCCCTCTACGAGCAGTACTTC
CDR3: CASSPRGGFSLYEQYF

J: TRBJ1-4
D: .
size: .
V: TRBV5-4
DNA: TGTGCCAGCAGCCCGGATCGGGGGCCGGGAGGAAAACTGTTTTTT
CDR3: CASSPDRGPGGKLFF

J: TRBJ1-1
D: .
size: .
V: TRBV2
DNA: TGTGCCAGCACCCGAGAGGGAGGTATCGTAGATGAAGCTTTCTTT
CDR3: CASTREGGIVDEAFF

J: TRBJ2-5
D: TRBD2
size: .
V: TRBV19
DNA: TGTGCCAGTCGCCCCGGCGCGGGGGGCAGGACCCAGTACTTC
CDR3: CASRPGAGGRTQYF

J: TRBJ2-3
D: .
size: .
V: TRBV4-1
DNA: TGCGCCAGCAGCCAAGGAGTATGGGGGGTAGATACGCAGTATTTT
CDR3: CASSQGVWGVDTQYF

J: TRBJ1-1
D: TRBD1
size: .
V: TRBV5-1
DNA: TGCGCCAGCATCACCACAGGGGGCGCAGACACTGAAGCTTTCTTT
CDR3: CASITTGGADTEAFF

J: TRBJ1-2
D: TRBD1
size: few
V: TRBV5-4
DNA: TGTGCCAGCAGCTCCTGGTATCAGGGGGCCTATGGCTACACCTTC
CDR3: CASSSWYQGAYGYTF

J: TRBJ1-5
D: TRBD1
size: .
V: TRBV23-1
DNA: TGCGCCAGCAGTCAACCCGCCGGGACAGGGGCCCAGCCCCAGCATTTT
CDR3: CASSQPAGTGAQPQHF

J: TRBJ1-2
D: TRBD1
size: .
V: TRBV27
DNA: TGTGCTAGCAGTCACCCGGGACAGTCTTTCTATGGCTACACCTTC
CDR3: CASSHPGQSFYGYTF

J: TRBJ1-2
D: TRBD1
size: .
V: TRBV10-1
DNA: TGCGCCAGCAGCGACCCGGGACAGGGGGCAAATGGCTACACCTTC
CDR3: CASSDPGQGANGYTF

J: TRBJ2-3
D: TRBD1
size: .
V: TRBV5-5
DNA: TGTGCCAGCAGCTTGGACCAGGGGGCAGGGACAGATACGCAGTATTTT
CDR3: CASSLDQGAGTDTQYF

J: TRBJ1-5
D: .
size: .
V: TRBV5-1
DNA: TGCGCCAGCAGCTTGGGAGGGATATCGCAGCCCCAGCATTTT
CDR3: CASSLGGISQPQHF

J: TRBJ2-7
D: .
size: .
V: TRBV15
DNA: TGTGCCACCAGCAGAGAACAGGGTATGACCTACGAGCAGTACTTC
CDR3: CATSREQGMTYEQYF

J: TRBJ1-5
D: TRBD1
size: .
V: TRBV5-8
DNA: TGTGCCAGCAGCGCGAAAGGGACAGCCCCATATCAACCCCAGCATTTT
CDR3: CASSAKGTAPYQPQHF

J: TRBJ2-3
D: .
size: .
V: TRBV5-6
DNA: TGTGCCAGCAGCTTGCTACGTCAGGCTAGCACAGATACGCAGTATTTT
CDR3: CASSLLRQASTDTQYF

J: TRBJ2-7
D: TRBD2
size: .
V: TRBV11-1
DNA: TGTGCCAGCAGCTTACTTGGGACTAGCGGCTACGAGCAGTACTTC
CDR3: CASSLLGTSGYEQYF

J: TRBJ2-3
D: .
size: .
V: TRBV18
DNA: TGTGCCAGCTCACCACCGAATGGCCCGTGGGATACGCAGTATTTT
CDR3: CASSPPNGPWDTQYF

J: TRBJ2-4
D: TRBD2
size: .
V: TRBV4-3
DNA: TGCGCCAGCAGCCAAGACCCTGGGACTAGCGAAAACATTCAGTACTTC
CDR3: CASSQDPGTSENIQYF

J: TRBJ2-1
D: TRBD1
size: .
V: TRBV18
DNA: TGTGCCAGCTCAGGAGGACAGGGGAGGGACAATGAGCAGTTCTTC
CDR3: CASSGGQGRDNEQFF

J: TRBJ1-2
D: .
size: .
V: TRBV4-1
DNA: TGCGCCAGCAGCCCTACAGGGCAGGAGAACTATGGCTACACCTTC
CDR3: CASSPTGQENYGYTF

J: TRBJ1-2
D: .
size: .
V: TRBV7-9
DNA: TGTGCCAGCAGCTTAGTCGCCGCAGGCTATGGCTACACCTTC
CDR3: CASSLVAAGYGYTF

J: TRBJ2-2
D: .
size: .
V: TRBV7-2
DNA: TGTGCCAGCAGCTTAGCGTGGCCGTTGACTTTGAACACCGGGGAGCTGTTTTTT
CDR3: CASSLAWPLTLNTGELFF

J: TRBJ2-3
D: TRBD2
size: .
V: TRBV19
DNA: TGTGCCAGTAGTTTTGGACTAGCGGGGCTCGGCACAGATACGCAGTATTTT
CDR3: CASSFGLAGLGTDTQYF

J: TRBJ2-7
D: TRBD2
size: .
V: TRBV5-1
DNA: TGCGCCAGCAGCTTGGGGACTAGCGGGAACTCCTACGAGCAGTACTTC
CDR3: CASSLGTSGNSYEQYF

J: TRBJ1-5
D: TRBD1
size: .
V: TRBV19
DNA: TGTGCCAGTAGTAGAAGAGACAGGGGGTATAGCAATCAGCCCCAGCATTTT
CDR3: CASSRRDRGYSNQPQHF

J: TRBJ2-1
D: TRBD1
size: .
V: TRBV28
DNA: TGTGCCAGCAGGGGCGGGACAGGGGACTACAATGAGCAGTTCTTC
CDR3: CASRGGTGDYNEQFF

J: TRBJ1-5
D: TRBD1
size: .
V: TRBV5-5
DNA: TGTGCCAGCAGCCCGCGTACAGGGGACGGGAGCAATCAGCCCCAGCATTTT
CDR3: CASSPRTGDGSNQPQHF

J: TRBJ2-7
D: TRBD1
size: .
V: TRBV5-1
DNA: TGCGCCAGCAGCTGGATAGGGACAGGGGGCGCGTCCTACGAGCAGTACTTC
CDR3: CASSWIGTGGASYEQYF

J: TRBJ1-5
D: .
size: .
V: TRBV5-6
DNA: TGTGCCAGCAGCCAAAAGGGGACAAATAGCAATCAGCCCCAGCATTTT
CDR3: CASSQKGTNSNQPQHF

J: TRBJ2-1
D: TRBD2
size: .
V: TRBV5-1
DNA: TGCGCCAGCAGCTTGTACAGCGGGGGCCCCTATGAGCAGTTCTTC
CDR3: CASSLYSGGPYEQFF

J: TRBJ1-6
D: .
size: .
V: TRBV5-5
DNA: TGTGCCAGCAGCTTGCTCAGGGATTCACCCCTCCACTTT
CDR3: CASSLLRDSPLHF

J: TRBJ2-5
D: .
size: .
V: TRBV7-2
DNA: TGTGCCAGCAGCCGAGCTGCGGGGTCCGGCGAGACCCAGTACTTC
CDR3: CASSRAAGSGETQYF

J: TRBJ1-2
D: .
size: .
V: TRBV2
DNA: TGTGCCAGCAGTGGGTCGGTAAACTATGGCTACACCTTC
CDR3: CASSGSVNYGYTF

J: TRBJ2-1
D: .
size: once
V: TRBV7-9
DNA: TGTTCCAGCAGCTTATTTGGTCGGGGAAGGAGGCTCGATGAGCAGTTCTTC
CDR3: CSSSLFGRGRRLDEQFF

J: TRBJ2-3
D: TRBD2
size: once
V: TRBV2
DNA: TGTGCCAGCAGCCCTAGCGGGGGGGCCGATTATACGCAGTATTTT
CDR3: CASSPSGGADYTQYF